The clone carrying this T cell receptor (beta chain) was recorded a few times. Its antigen is not known. Both 60 Vbeta primers and 13 Jbeta primers went into the PCR. Profiling relied on immunoSEQ multiplex PCR, and the TCRdb table lists in-frame clones only, not all of them. The sample contains 130,000 to 150,000 clones, approximately 73% of which appear only once. This specimen belongs to a study of cytomegalovirus exposure and HLA in healthy donors. Study-level points and caveats: Specificity of three CMV-associated chains for CMV antigens was verified in vitro. The authors reported that TCR beta sequences could predict HLA-A and HLA-B alleles. These predictions were accurate for most subjects in the first cohort.

This receptor was taken from a human donor in good health. The sequenced material came from PBMCs.

CDR3 nucleotide sequence: TGTGCCAGCAGACAAAGCAATCAGCCCCAGCATTTT. Protein sequence: CASRQSNQPQHF. The chain couples TRBV6-1 to TRBJ1-5; unclear D gene. V was trimmed by 6 bases and J by 1 base, leaving 4 bases between them. The CDR3 consists of 12 residues. Germline CDR1 is MNHNS and CDR2 is SASEGT.